This paragraph reports one TCR beta chain. Its antigen is still unknown. Both 60 Vbeta primers and 13 Jbeta primers went into the PCR. Original analysis: A follow-up analysis tallied around 80 million unique TCR beta chains, 8.5 million to 14 million shared. Produced via immunoSEQ multiplex PCR; TCRdb's table is partial and in-frame only. From that table come the V and J calls and clone size; the DNA was used to work out D and trimming. The data show more than 200,000 clones, around 79% seen once. This entry is derived from a study of cytomegalovirus exposure and HLA in healthy donors. Study findings and constraints: Previously analyzed data showed that most TCR beta V segments were productive at a frequency of about 87% or about 30%. The classifier was said to identify cytomegalovirus status with high specificity and sensitivity. The likely origin of a cluster of highly shared sequence variants was a sequencing artifact.

The TCR originated in a male donor in good health and CMV-seronegative. Sample: PBMCs.

For the CDR3, the DNA is TGTGCCAGCGCGCCGACTATATACAATGAGCAGTTCTTC. This translates into CASAPTIYNEQFF. The chain employs TRBV6-4 and TRBJ2-1; D perhaps matches TRBD2 (5 bases). Trimming took off 8 bases at V and 4 bases at J, with 12 bases between the two ends. The CDR3 contains 13 residues. Germline V gene data show CDR1 as MRHNA and CDR2 as SNTAGT.